This T cell receptor (beta chain) originates from a study of cytotoxic CD8 clonotypes in ibrutinib-treated CLL. Study-wide results and caveats: Baseline clonality exceeded age-matched healthy donors and tracked circulating CD8+ T-cell counts.

This table comes from immunoSEQ multiplex PCR, and its TCRdb copy is limited to in-frame clones, with some not included. The table includes some 20,000 clones, roughly 80% detected once. Remarks on this clone: What it recognizes is unknown.

The specimen comprised PBMCs, sampled before ibrutinib treatment. This receptor was obtained from a human donor with chronic lymphocytic leukemia.

The CDR3 sequence: CASSLDRYYGYTF. The CDR3, as DNA: TGCGCCAGCAGCTTGGATCGTTACTATGGCTACACCTTC. The chain links TRBV5-1 to TRBJ1-2, with D uncertain. The CDR3 covers 13 residues. The V end was cut by 0 bases, the J end by 3 bases, with 6 bases between. The V gene's germline CDR1 is SGHRS and CDR2 YFSETQ.